What follows are 11 T cell receptor beta chains derived from one specimen sequenced in a study of post-analysis software for immune sequencing data. Broader study findings: A handful of TRBV segments occurring more often in patients than controls included TRBV5-6, TRBV5-1 and TRBV20-1.

Every TCR beta cDNA library bore unique molecular identifiers. TCRdb redid the calling of the PCR reads with MiXCR, one entry per CDR3 protein. Among around 260,000 distinct CDR3 sequences, 36% were seen once, and the ten largest hold more than 4%. These TCRs' antigens remain unknown. Sequenced material: blood. The receptors stem from a girl aged 5-17 years with multiple sclerosis.

On this clonotype itself: A much larger clone differs by one base, so this may be a read error. This chain connects TRBV4-2 to TRBJ2-1; 9 positions agree with TRBD2. Germline V gene data show CDR1 as LGHNA and CDR2 as YNFKEQ. This CDR3 is built from 17 residues. CDR3 protein: CASSQEPAGGLYNERFF. CDR3 DNA sequence: TGTGCCAGCAGCCAAGAACCCGCGGGGGGGCTTTACAATGAGCGGTTCTTC.

The V gene is TRBV12-3 or TRBV12-4, the J gene TRBJ2-4; 15 bases line up with TRBD2. V shed 6 bases and J 7 bases; nucleotides not matched to a gene: 7. The CDR3 sequence is 16 residues long. CDR3 in amino acids: CASSPGLAGGLNIQYF. The CDR3 coding sequence is TGTGCCAGCAGCCCCGGACTAGCGGGGGGGCTCAACATTCAGTACTTC.

This clonotype was picked up many times. The CDR3 sequence: CASSLEMAGAYNEQFF. CDR3 sequence (DNA): TGCGCCAGCAGCTTGGAAATGGCAGGCGCCTACAATGAGCAGTTCTTC. The chain links TRBV5-1 to TRBJ2-1; unclear D gene. CDR1 is SGHRS, CDR2 YFSETQ, per germline. CDR3 length equals 16 residues. V lost 0 bases and J 2 bases, leaving 12 bases between the germline ends.

This clonotype was seen a few times. This chain uses TRBV19 with TRBJ2-1; 7 bases match TRBD2. CDR3 length: 13 amino acids. The germline V gene has CDR1 LNHDA and CDR2 SQIVND (reference sequence). Trimming at V came to 9 bases and at J to 4 bases, leaving 6 bases not matched to a gene. CDR3 residues: CASRAGPYNEQFF. The CDR3 nucleotides are TGTGCCAGCAGAGCGGGGCCGTACAATGAGCAGTTCTTC.

The chain links TRBV12-3 or TRBV12-4 to TRBJ2-3, with 13 bases fitting TRBD2. The CDR3 runs to 16 residues. Losses at the gene ends were 5 bases for V and 4 bases for J; bases not matched to a gene: 6. CDR3 coding DNA: TGTGCCAGCAGTCCGGGACTAGCGGGAAGAGCAGATACGCAGTATTTT. Its protein product is CASSPGLAGRADTQYF.

The chain uses TRBV7-2 and TRBJ2-1; 7 positions match TRBD2. After removal of 4 bases from V and 6 bases from J, the junction contained 9 bases not matched to a gene. The CDR3 length is 15 residues. Germline values: CDR1 SGHTA, CDR2 FQGNSA. CDR3 coding DNA: TGTGCCAGCAGCTCCAAGAGGCGGGGGACCAATGAGCAGTTCTTC. Translation gives CASSSKRRGTNEQFF. The variable domain in full, with the rest retrieved from reference TRBV7-2 and TRBJ2-1, is GAGVSQSPSNKVTEKGKDVELRCDPISGHTALYWYRQSLGQGLEFLIYFQGNSAPDKSGLPSDRFSAERTGGSVSTLTIQRTQQEDSAVYLCASSSKRRGTNEQFFGPGTRLTVL.

This clonotype was seen repeatedly, ten times or more. V gene TRBV11-2 combines with J gene TRBJ2-5; no definite D call. The V and J ends lost 5 bases and 5 bases respectively, with 15 bases between them. Germline CDR1 and CDR2: SGHAT and FQNNGV. The CDR3 has 14 residues. The CDR3 DNA reads TGTGCCAGCAGCACCGGTTCGGCTCCGGAGACCCAGTACTTC. Its protein product is CASSTGSAPETQYF.

The chain links TRBV7-8 to TRBJ2-3; 7 positions agree with TRBD2. The CDR3 loop spans 17 amino acids. CDR1 is SGHVS and CDR2 is FQNEAQ in the germline V gene. The trim removed 5 bases at V and 4 bases at J, leaving 15 bases unmatched. Written as DNA, the CDR3 is TGTGCCAGCAGCCCCCTTGAGGGCACTAGCGCTGCAGATACGCAGTATTTT. Protein product: CASSPLEGTSAADTQYF.

The chain combines TRBV3-1 with TRBJ1-4; D is uncertain. Germline CDR1 LGHDT, CDR2 YNNKEL (reference sequence). The ends were cut back, 3 bases at V and 4 bases at J, with 12 bases in the middle. There are 15 residues in the CDR3. CDR3: CASSHVNMRNEKLFF. The CDR3 region has the DNA TGTGCCAGCAGCCACGTCAATATGCGTAATGAAAAACTGTTTTTT.

This clonotype was counted between two and nine times. The chain combines TRBV5-1 with TRBJ2-2, with a weak D call TRBD2 (6 bases). The CDR3 spans 15 residues. V lost 4 bases and J 4 bases, leaving 14 bases between the germline ends. Germline V gene sequence: CDR1 SGHRS, CDR2 YFSETQ. The CDR3 loop reads CASSVDGTSTGELFF. In DNA form, the CDR3 reads TGCGCCAGCAGCGTGGACGGGACTTCCACCGGGGAGCTGTTTTTT.

This clonotype showed up many times. The chain has TRBV20-1 and TRBJ1-2, with D possibly TRBD1 on 6 matching bases. V was shortened by 2 bases and J by 4 bases, with 20 bases between the two germline ends. Germline V CDR1 and CDR2: DFQATT, SNEGSKA (reference sequence). The length of the CDR3 is 16 residues. Here the CDR3 DNA reads TGCAGTGCTAGATCCCTTAGAAGGACAGACCTCTATGGCTACACCTTC. This encodes CSARSLRRTDLYGYTF.